This T cell receptor beta chain was obtained from a study of T cells in Graves' hyperthyroidism and ophthalmopathy. The study's findings and limits: Blood also held most thyroid clonotypes expanded beyond 0.001.

Germline V CDR1 and CDR2: LNHDA, SQIVND (reference sequence). The CDR3 runs to 14 residues. V lost 4 bases and J 3 bases, leaving 10 bases between the germline ends. TCR beta CDR3 regions were amplified from RNA transcripts. The HTBI set primed first-round TCR CDR3 RT-PCR. TCRdb re-analysed the multiplex PCR reads in MiXCR, keeping a single row per CDR3 protein. This sample yields around 210,000 distinct CDR3 sequences, of which around 17% are seen a single time; about 56% belongs to the top ten. This clonotype showed up just a few times. The antigen is undetermined. The TCR sequence derives from a woman aged 50 to 60 with Graves' hyperthyroidism. The chain is built from TRBV19 and TRBJ1-5; D is undetermined. Sequenced input: blood. The CDR3 loop reads CASSRASFNQPQHF. The CDR3 DNA reads as TGTGCCAGTAGTAGAGCCAGCTTCAATCAGCCCCAGCATTTT.